A single sample gave rise to the 14 T cell receptor beta chains below, sequenced in a study of blood T cell repertoires in COVID-19. Measured with immunoSEQ multiplex PCR; TCRdb has only the in-frame clones, and not every one. In the table there are under 300,000 clones, nearly 90% of which are singletons. The sample consisted of peripheral blood. The receptors were sampled from a woman aged 55 to 70 with COVID-19, enrolled during active disease.

The chain links TRBV11-2 to TRBJ2-1; D is ambiguous. Trimming shortened V by 3 bases and J by 14 bases, and 8 bases separated the two germline ends. The germline V gene encodes CDR1 SGHAT and CDR2 FQNNGV. CDR3 length equals 10 residues. The CDR3 DNA reads TGTGCCAGCAGCTTCCTAAGTAAGTTCTTC. This codes for CASSFLSKFF.

The chain joins TRBV12-3 or TRBV12-4 to TRBJ1-2; 8 positions agree with TRBD1. V was pared by 4 bases and J by 8 bases, with 6 bases of the junction left unmatched. The CDR3 spans 13 residues. The CDR3 DNA reads as TGTGCCAGCAGTTGGACAGGGATGAAAGGCTACACCTTC. Translating gives CASSWTGMKGYTF.

V gene TRBV5-4 combines with J gene TRBJ2-5; TRBD1 might be the D (6 bases). Germline V gene data show CDR1 as SGHNT and CDR2 as YYREEE (reference sequence). The CDR3 is made up of 15 amino acids. The ends were cut back, 4 bases at V and 5 bases at J, with 18 bases in the middle. Here the CDR3 reads CASSVGTGLVETQYF. The CDR3, as DNA: TGTGCCAGCAGCGTTGGAACAGGGTTGGTGGAGACCCAGTACTTC.

The chain is built from TRBV7-2 and TRBJ2-3, with D possibly TRBD2 on 5 matching bases. The V end lost 0 bases, the J end lost 4 bases, and 14 bases lay between the germline ends. CDR3 length: 16 amino acids. The V gene's germline CDR1 is SGHTA and CDR2 FQGNSA. CDR3 DNA: TGTGCCAGCAGCTTAGCGCCGGTTGGGAGAGCAGATACGCAGTATTTT. It codes for CASSLAPVGRADTQYF.

The chain uses TRBV19 and TRBJ2-4; D is perhaps TRBD1 (6 bases). The germline gives CDR1 LNHDA, CDR2 SQIVND (reference sequence). Trimming cost V 6 bases and J 5 bases, with 14 bases left between them. CDR3 length: 14 residues. CDR3 sequence (DNA): TGTGCCAGTAGCGCTGGACAGAATCAAAACATTCAGTACTTC. This translates into CASSAGQNQNIQYF.

V and J are TRBV4-1 and TRBJ1-3; D might be TRBD1 (6 bases). The CDR3 has 15 amino acids. V was trimmed by 0 bases and J by 4 bases, leaving 10 bases between them. The germline gives CDR1 MGHRA, CDR2 YSYEKL. This CDR3 reads CASSQESGTGNTIYF. DNA of the CDR3: TGCGCCAGCAGCCAAGAGTCAGGGACAGGAAACACCATATATTTT.

As DNA, the CDR3 is TGCGCCAGCAGCCCGGACAGGGGGCGGAACACTGAAGCTTTCTTT. Protein sequence: CASSPDRGRNTEAFF. This sequence joins TRBV4-1 and TRBJ1-1; TRBD1 agrees at 11 bases. Germline trimming cut 4 bases from V and 1 base from J; bases unmatched to any gene: 2. The CDR3 runs 15 residues. CDR1 and CDR2 (germline): MGHRA, YSYEKL.

The J gene is TRBJ2-3, the V gene TRBV9, with 9 bases that match TRBD2. CDR1 and CDR2 from the germline V gene are SGDLS and YYNGEE. There are 13 residues in the CDR3. J lost 14 bases, V lost 3 bases, and 10 bases had no gene match. The CDR3 DNA sequence: TGTGCCAGCAGCGGAGACCGGGTAGCGGGGGTGTATTTT. It encodes CASSGDRVAGVYF. Supplemented by reference TRBV9 and TRBJ2-3, the full variable domain reads DSGVTQTPKHLITATGQRVTLRCSPRSGDLSVYWYQQSLDQGLQFLIQYYNGEERAKGNILERFSAQQFPDLHSELNLSSLELGDSALYFCASSGDRVAGVYFGPGTRLTVL.

The chain employs TRBV3-1 (or the pseudogene TRBV3-2) and TRBJ2-1, with 12 bases matching TRBD2. The V and J ends lost 0 bases and 10 bases, in that order; junction bases with no gene match: 4. The CDR3 is made up of 15 amino acids. Germline CDR1 is LGHDT and CDR2 is YNNKEL (reference sequence). The CDR3 nucleotides are TGTGCCAGCAGCCAAGAAACTAGCGGGGGGCCCGAGCAGTTCTTC. Amino acids: CASSQETSGGPEQFF.

CDR3 loop: CASSVRDRAYNEQFF. The CDR3 nucleotides are TGCGCCAGCAGCGTCCGGGACAGGGCCTACAATGAGCAGTTCTTC. The chain is built from TRBV5-1 and TRBJ2-1, with 9 nucleotides matching TRBD1. The CDR3 spans 15 residues. The ends lost 4 bases at V and 2 bases at J; junction bases unmatched: 4. The germline CDR1 and CDR2 sequences are SGHRS and YFSETQ. The full variable domain, its missing parts supplied by reference TRBV5-1 and TRBJ2-1, is KAGVTQTPRYLIKTRGQQVTLSCSPISGHRSVSWYQQTPGQGLQFLFEYFSETQRNKGNFPGRFSGRQFSNSRSEMNVSTLELGDSALYLCASSVRDRAYNEQFFGPGTRLTVL.

The CDR3 sequence: CASRPTGPSGMSTDTQYF. The DNA for the CDR3 is TGTGCCAGCAGGCCCACGGGGCCTAGCGGGATGAGTACAGATACGCAGTATTTT. This chain links TRBV5-4 with TRBJ2-3, with 9 bases fitting TRBD2. The junction had 16 bases not matched to a gene; V was cut back by 5 bases and J by 3 bases. The length of the CDR3 is 18 residues. Germline values: CDR1 SGHNT, CDR2 YYREEE (reference sequence).

The rearrangement uses TRBV19 and TRBJ1-3, with no clear D. This CDR3 contains 16 residues. Germline V gene lookup returns CDR1 LNHDA and CDR2 SQIVND (reference sequence). The germline V and J ends were trimmed by 1 base and 2 bases, with 12 bases remaining between them. CDR3 residues: CASSIGNPGAGNTIYF. CDR3 nucleotide sequence: TGTGCCAGTAGTATAGGCAACCCGGGAGCTGGAAACACCATATATTTT.

The CDR3 loop is CASNPGQGAEAFF. The CDR3 DNA follows: TGTGCCAGCAACCCGGGACAGGGGGCTGAAGCTTTCTTT. The chain combines TRBV7-9 with TRBJ1-1; 11 bases are shared with TRBD1. The CDR3 has 13 amino acids. Unmatched junction bases numbered 4, after V lost 7 bases and J lost 6 bases. Per germline, CDR1 SEHNR and CDR2 FQNEAQ (reference sequence).

The chain joins TRBV4-2 to TRBJ1-6; possible D gene TRBD1, 6 bases. Germline CDR1 reads LGHNA; CDR2 reads YNFKEQ. This CDR3 has 15 amino acids. Trimming cost V 0 bases and J 10 bases, with 13 bases left between them. CDR3 residues: CASSQDGGGFSPLHF. The CDR3 bases are TGTGCCAGCAGCCAAGATGGCGGGGGCTTCTCACCCCTCCACTTT.